Listed below are T cell receptor beta chains from one sample, sequenced in a study of response to subunit inactivated influenza vaccine. MiXCR, run by TCRdb on the RT-PCR reads, gives a single entry per CDR3 protein. The sample includes under 950,000 distinct CDR3 sequences, approximately 22% of them seen just once. The source was PBMCs from blood, collected about 5 days after vaccination. Receptors originate from a man between 50 and 59 years old who received an inactivated influenza vaccine. Each CDR3 is given with its conserved first and last residue. The D gene is left open where the match is weak. A row's size may be missing; if present it is once, few, many or a size class.

many	TRBD2	TRBV7-2	TRBJ2-7	TGTGCCAGCAGCGGAAGAAGCGGGAGCTCCTACGAGCAGTACTTC	CASSGRSGSSYEQYF
many	TRBD2	TRBV7-2	TRBJ2-5	TGTGCCAGCAGCTTAGGACTAGCGGGGGTGCAAGAGACCCAGTACTTC	CASSLGLAGVQETQYF
many	TRBD2	TRBV7-2	TRBJ2-5	TGTGCCAGCAGCCCCCGTATTAGCGGGAGAGAGACCCAGTACTTC	CASSPRISGRETQYF
NA	NA	TRBV6-1	TRBJ1-4	TGTGCCAGCAGTCGCCTACCTGCAACTAATGAAAAACTGTTTTTT	CASSRLPATNEKLFF
NA	TRBD1	TRBV10-3	TRBJ1-1	TGTGCCATCAACCGACAGGGTGGGACTGAAGCTTTCTTT	CAINRQGGTEAFF
NA	NA	TRBV7-9	TRBJ2-5	TGTGCCAGCAGCCTCCCGACAGGCCAAGGGTCAGAGACCCAGTACTTC	CASSLPTGQGSETQYF
NA	NA	TRBV28	TRBJ2-3	TGTGCCAGCACAGGGGAGGCTACAGATACGCAGTATTTT	CASTGEATDTQYF
few	TRBD1	TRBV10-3	TRBJ2-7	TGTGCCATCAGTGGAAGGACAGGAAAGTCCTACGAGCAGTACTTC	CAISGRTGKSYEQYF
many	NA	TRBV6-2/TRBV6-3	TRBJ1-1	TGTGCCAGCAGTTATAGGTACGGACCTGAAGCTTTCTTT	CASSYRYGPEAFF
few	NA	TRBV3-1	TRBJ2-1	TGTGCCAGCAGCCAAGTTTGGGGACAAAACTACAATGAGCAGTTCTTC	CASSQVWGQNYNEQFF
few	NA	TRBV4-3	TRBJ2-1	TGCGCCAGCAGCCAAGAGCCCGGGAATGAGCAGTTCTTC	CASSQEPGNEQFF
NA	NA	TRBV3-1	TRBJ2-2	TGTGCCAGCAGCCAAGAAGGGACACTGGGCACCGGGGAGCTGTTTTTT	CASSQEGTLGTGELFF
NA	NA	TRBV5-8	TRBJ2-7	TGTGCCAGCAGCTTTCTAGCGTCTCCAGGTGTCTTC	CASSFLASPGVF
NA	TRBD2	TRBV11-1	TRBJ2-1	TGTGCCAGCAGCTTTTCCCTAGCGGCCTTCCCTATTAGGGGTGAGCAGTTCTTC	CASSFSLAAFPIRGEQFF
many	NA	TRBV20-1	TRBJ2-1	TGCAGTGCTAGAAGACTACCCCTCCTCAATGAGCAGTTCTTC	CSARRLPLLNEQFF
many	NA	TRBV7-9	TRBJ1-4	TGTGCCACTTTAATCAGGGGAGATGAAAAACTGTTTTTT	CATLIRGDEKLFF
NA	TRBD2	TRBV7-6	TRBJ2-3	TGTGCCAGCAGCTTACTAGCGGGGGCGGTCACAGATACGCAGTATTTT	CASSLLAGAVTDTQYF
few	TRBD2	TRBV7-6	TRBJ2-1	TGTGCCAGCAGCTTAGCGACTAGCGGGACCAATGAGCAGTTCTTC	CASSLATSGTNEQFF
NA	NA	TRBV6-2/TRBV6-3	TRBJ2-3	TGTGCCAGCAGTAATACTAGGGGCGGCACAGATACGCAGTATTTT	CASSNTRGGTDTQYF
NA	NA	TRBV20-1	TRBJ1-2	TGCAGTGCTAGAGGTCCGGGGGGCCAGAACTATGGCTACACCTTC	CSARGPGGQNYGYTF
many	NA	TRBV12-3/TRBV12-4	TRBJ2-7	TGTGCCAGCAGTTTAAAATACAGGGACGAGCAGTACTTC	CASSLKYRDEQYF
many	NA	TRBV5-1	TRBJ1-2	TGCGCCAGCAGACGCGGAGTGGGACCTAACTATGGCTACACCTTC	CASRRGVGPNYGYTF
NA	TRBD2	TRBV28	TRBJ2-2	TGTGCCAGCACGGGGGGGCACACCGGGGAGCTGTTTTTT	CASTGGHTGELFF
NA	NA	TRBV25-1	TRBJ2-4	TGTGCCAGCAGTGGGCTAGCTAGAAACATTCAGTACTTC	CASSGLARNIQYF
many	NA	TRBV7-2	TRBJ2-7	TGTGCCAGCAGCTTATCTGGGGGGGCGCCTAACTACGAGCAGTACTTC	CASSLSGGAPNYEQYF
few	TRBD2	TRBV12-3/TRBV12-4	TRBJ2-4	TGTGCCAGCAGTCCCACTAGCGGGATGTCCATTCAGTACTTC	CASSPTSGMSIQYF
once	TRBD1	TRBV20-1	TRBJ2-6	TGCAGTGCTAGCGGGACAGGGGGCTCTGGGGCCAACGTCCTGACTTTC	CSASGTGGSGANVLTF
few	TRBD2	TRBV9	TRBJ2-1	TGTGCCAGCAGCGCCCCCCTAGCGGGGGGGCCGTACAATGAGCAGTTCTTC	CASSAPLAGGPYNEQFF
few	TRBD2	TRBV5-1	TRBJ2-5	TGCGCCAGCAGCTTGATGTCTAGCGGTGTTGCTGGACCCCAGTACTTC	CASSLMSSGVAGPQYF
NA	NA	TRBV5-5	TRBJ1-1	TGTGCCAGCAGCCCGGGGGGGGTGAAAGCTTTCTTT	CASSPGGVKAFF
NA	NA	TRBV7-9	TRBJ2-1	TGTGCCAGCCGTATGGGGCGGGGTTTCAATGAGCAGTTCTTC	CASRMGRGFNEQFF
NA	TRBD1	TRBV29-1	TRBJ1-1	TGCAGCAGCCTTCCGGACAGGGAGCAAGCTTTCTTT	CSSLPDREQAFF
NA	TRBD2	TRBV5-5	TRBJ2-1	TGTGCCAGCAGCTTCCCGGGGGGGCCCAATGAGCAGTTCTTC	CASSFPGGPNEQFF
NA	TRBD2	TRBV7-9	TRBJ2-1	TGTGCCAGCAGCCCTACCTTGGCTAGCGGGAGTAGGGGGCAGTTCTTC	CASSPTLASGSRGQFF
few	TRBD2	TRBV20-1	TRBJ2-1	TGCAGTGCTAGAGATTGGGATAGCGGGAGAGCCAATGAGCAGTTCTTC	CSARDWDSGRANEQFF
NA	TRBD2	TRBV20-1	TRBJ2-5	TGCAGTGCTACCTTTTCTGCGGGAGGTATCCAGTACTTC	CSATFSAGGIQYF
NA	TRBD1	TRBV7-9	TRBJ1-5	TGTGCCAGCAGCCCGACAGGGAATGGAAATCAGCCCCAGCATTTT	CASSPTGNGNQPQHF
few	TRBD1	TRBV29-1	TRBJ2-7	TGCAGCGTTGAAAAGGGCCGGGACAGGGACTACGAGCAGTACTTC	CSVEKGRDRDYEQYF
NA	TRBD2	TRBV28	TRBJ2-1	TGTGCCAGCAGTTTCCCACTAGCGCCCGGGGACAATGAGCAGTTCTTC	CASSFPLAPGDNEQFF
NA	NA	TRBV28	TRBJ2-7	TGTGCCAGCAGTTTCAGGGACCTTGAGTACTTC	CASSFRDLEYF